These T cell receptor beta chains were read from a single sample in a study of T-cell reconstitution after alpha-beta-depleted transplantation in children. TCRdb reprocessed the PCR reads via MiXCR and lists one record per CDR3 protein. The sample contains 440,000 or so distinct CDR3 sequences, around two fifths of which appear only once. Sequences were derived from PBMCs, sampled before TCRalphabeta/CD19-depleted stem cell transplant. These TCRs come from a girl aged 2 to 9 with aplastic anemia, due to receive a stem cell transplant. Both conserved end residues are part of each CDR3. D genes are given only for firm matches. Size is stated for part of the rows, as once, few or many counts, or as a class when the clone is expanded.

>TRBJ2-7|TRBV20-1|TRBD2|few
CSARDGLAGSFYEQYF
TGCAGTGCTAGAGACGGGCTAGCGGGCTCCTTCTACGAGCAGTACTTC
>TRBJ2-6|TRBV12-3/TRBV12-4|.|once
CASSSVGANVLTF
TGTGCCAGCAGTTCAGTTGGGGCCAACGTCCTGACTTTC
>TRBJ2-7|TRBV4-2|.|few
CASSPRSGAYEQYF
TGTGCCAGCAGCCCTCGGAGTGGTGCCTACGAGCAGTACTTC
>TRBJ2-1|TRBV6-1|TRBD2|once
CASSGNSGISYNEQFF
TGTGCCAGCAGTGGGAATAGCGGGATATCCTACAATGAGCAGTTCTTC
>TRBJ2-7|TRBV19|.|few
CASSTGTSYEQYF
TGTGCCAGTAGCACCGGGACCAGCTACGAGCAGTACTTC
>TRBJ1-6|TRBV20-1|.|.
CSARDLRVADSPLHF
TGCAGTGCTAGAGATCTGCGGGTAGCCGATTCACCCCTCCACTTT
>TRBJ2-3|TRBV20-1|TRBD2|.
CSARPTSGRTDTQYF
TGCAGTGCTAGACCGACTAGCGGGAGAACAGATACGCAGTATTTT
>TRBJ2-2|TRBV19|TRBD2|many
CATHYTGGVSNAGELFF
TGTGCCACCCACTATACTGGGGGGGTGTCCAACGCCGGGGAGCTGTTTTTT
>TRBJ2-5|TRBV11-2|.|.
CASSLGVDNQETQYF
TGTGCCAGCAGCCTAGGGGTGGACAACCAAGAGACCCAGTACTTC
>TRBJ2-1|TRBV4-3|.|many
CASSQTLLLAPGGNEQFF
TGCGCCAGCAGCCAAACCCTTCTACTAGCTCCAGGGGGCAATGAGCAGTTCTTC
>TRBJ2-3|TRBV12-3/TRBV12-4|.|many
CASRLRNTQYF
TGTGCCAGCAGGCTCCGAAATACGCAGTATTTT
>TRBJ1-5|TRBV28|.|few
CASTPPEPYSNQPQHF
TGTGCCAGCACCCCACCGGAGCCTTATAGCAATCAGCCCCAGCATTTT
>TRBJ2-7|TRBV27|.|.
CASSLFAVGGGLEEQYF
TGTGCCAGCAGTTTATTTGCCGTGGGAGGGGGCCTTGAAGAGCAGTACTTC
>TRBJ2-2|TRBV28|.|.
CASRLTRFNTGELFF
TGTGCCAGCAGGCTGACAAGATTTAACACCGGGGAGCTGTTTTTT
>TRBJ2-5|TRBV7-6|TRBD2|few
CASSLGTGTSGETQYF
TGTGCCAGCAGCTTAGGGACCGGGACTAGCGGAGAGACCCAGTACTTC
>TRBJ2-5|TRBV5-1|.|many
CASSLGPSAETQYF
TGCGCCAGCAGCCTGGGCCCTAGCGCGGAGACCCAGTACTTC
>TRBJ1-4|TRBV9|TRBD1|.
CASSARTGDEKLFF
TGTGCCAGCAGCGCCCGGACAGGGGATGAAAAACTGTTTTTT
>TRBJ2-3|TRBV20-1|TRBD2|.
CSASRVAGPVDTQYF
TGCAGTGCTAGTAGGGTAGCGGGGCCGGTAGATACGCAGTATTTT
>TRBJ1-2|TRBV12-3/TRBV12-4|.|.
CASSPSGAQHGYTF
TGTGCCAGCAGTCCGTCAGGGGCGCAGCATGGCTACACCTTC
>TRBJ2-3|TRBV20-1|.|once
CSATPWGGGAFTDTQYF
TGCAGTGCTACCCCCTGGGGAGGGGGGGCCTTTACAGATACGCAGTATTTT
>TRBJ1-1|TRBV20-1|.|.
CSARDDWRGWNTEAFF
TGCAGTGCTAGAGATGATTGGAGGGGATGGAACACTGAAGCTTTCTTT
>TRBJ2-7|TRBV15|.|.
CATSRQGNEQYF
TGTGCCACCAGCAGACAGGGCAACGAGCAGTACTTC
>TRBJ2-2|TRBV5-1|TRBD1|.
CASSGTGGIGGELFF
TGCGCCAGCAGCGGCACAGGGGGCATTGGCGGGGAGCTGTTTTTT
>TRBJ2-3|TRBV4-1|.|.
CASSQFQGDTQYF
TGCGCCAGCAGCCAATTTCAGGGAGATACGCAGTATTTT
>TRBJ2-7|TRBV20-1|.|.
CSARDEEELLSYEQYF
TGCAGTGCTAGAGATGAAGAGGAACTTCTCTCCTACGAGCAGTACTTC